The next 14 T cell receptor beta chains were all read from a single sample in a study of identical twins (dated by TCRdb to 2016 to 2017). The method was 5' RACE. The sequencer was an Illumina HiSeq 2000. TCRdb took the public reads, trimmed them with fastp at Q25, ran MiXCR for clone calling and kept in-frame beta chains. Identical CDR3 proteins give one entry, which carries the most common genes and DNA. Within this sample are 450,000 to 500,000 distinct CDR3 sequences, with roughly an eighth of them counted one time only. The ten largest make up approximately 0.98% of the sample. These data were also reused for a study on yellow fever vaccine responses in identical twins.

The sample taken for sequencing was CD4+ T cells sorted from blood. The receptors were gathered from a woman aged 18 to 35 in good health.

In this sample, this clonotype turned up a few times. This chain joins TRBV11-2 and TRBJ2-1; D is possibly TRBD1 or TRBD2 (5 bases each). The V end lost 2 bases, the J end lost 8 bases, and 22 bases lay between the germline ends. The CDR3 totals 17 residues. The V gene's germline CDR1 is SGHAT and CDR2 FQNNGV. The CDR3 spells CASSLSGVGVQVYEQFF. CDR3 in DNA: TGTGCCAGCAGCTTATCCGGTGTGGGGGTCCAAGTCTATGAGCAGTTCTTC. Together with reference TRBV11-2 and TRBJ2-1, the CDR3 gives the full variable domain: EAGVAQSPRYKIIEKRQSVAFWCNPISGHATLYWYQQILGQGPKLLIQFQNNGVVDDSQLPKDRFSAERLKGVDSTLKIQPAKLEDSAVYLCASSLSGVGVQVYEQFFGPGTRLTVL.

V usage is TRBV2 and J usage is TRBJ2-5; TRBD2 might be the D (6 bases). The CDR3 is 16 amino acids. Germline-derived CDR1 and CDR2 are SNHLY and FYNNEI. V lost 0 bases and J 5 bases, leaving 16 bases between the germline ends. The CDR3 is CASSEARLGGSETQYF. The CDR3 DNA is TGTGCCAGCAGTGAAGCTAGACTAGGCGGCTCGGAGACCCAGTACTTC.

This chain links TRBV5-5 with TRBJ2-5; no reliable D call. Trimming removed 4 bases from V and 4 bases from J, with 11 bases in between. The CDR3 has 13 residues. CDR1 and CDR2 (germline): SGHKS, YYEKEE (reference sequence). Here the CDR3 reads CASSPRLLETQYF. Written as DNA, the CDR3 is TGTGCCAGCAGCCCCCGGCTCCTAGAGACCCAGTACTTC.

The CDR3, as DNA: TGTGCCAGCAGTTTAGTGCAGGGCCTATCCTACGAGCAGTACTTC. As protein: CASSLVQGLSYEQYF. J is TRBJ2-7 and V is TRBV28; tentative D call: TRBD1 (5 bases). Looked up from germline, CDR1 is MDHEN and CDR2 is SYDVKM. V was pared by 2 bases and J by 1 base, with 12 bases between. The CDR3 extends over 15 amino acids.

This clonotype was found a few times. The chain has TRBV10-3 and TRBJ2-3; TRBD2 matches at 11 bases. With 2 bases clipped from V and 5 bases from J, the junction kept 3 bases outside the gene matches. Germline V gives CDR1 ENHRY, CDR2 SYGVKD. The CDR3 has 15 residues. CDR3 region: CAISETSGSIDTQYF. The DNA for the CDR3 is TGTGCCATCAGTGAGACTAGCGGGAGTATAGATACGCAGTATTTT.

CDR3 in DNA: TGTGCCAGCAGCTTTGAGGGGGCAGGAACTGAAGCTTTCTTT. It encodes CASSFEGAGTEAFF. The chain is built from TRBV7-3 and TRBJ1-1; 7 bases line up with TRBD1. The germline V gene has CDR1 SGHTA and CDR2 FQGTGA. This CDR3 region has 14 residues. The J segment lost 5 bases and the V segment lost 3 bases, leaving 6 bases of the junction unmatched.

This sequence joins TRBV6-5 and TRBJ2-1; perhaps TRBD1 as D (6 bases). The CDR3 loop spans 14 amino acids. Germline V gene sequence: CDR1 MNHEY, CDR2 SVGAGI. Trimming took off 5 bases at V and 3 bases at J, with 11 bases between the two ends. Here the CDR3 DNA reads TGTGCCAGCAGTCTACCGGACAGCTACAATGAGCAGTTCTTC. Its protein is CASSLPDSYNEQFF.

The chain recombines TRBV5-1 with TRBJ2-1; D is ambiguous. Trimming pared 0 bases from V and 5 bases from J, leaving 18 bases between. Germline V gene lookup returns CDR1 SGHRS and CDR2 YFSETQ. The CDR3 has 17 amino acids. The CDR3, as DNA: TGCGCCAGCAGCTTGGGGGCCACTACCCAGACCCACAATGAGCAGTTCTTC. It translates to CASSLGATTQTHNEQFF.

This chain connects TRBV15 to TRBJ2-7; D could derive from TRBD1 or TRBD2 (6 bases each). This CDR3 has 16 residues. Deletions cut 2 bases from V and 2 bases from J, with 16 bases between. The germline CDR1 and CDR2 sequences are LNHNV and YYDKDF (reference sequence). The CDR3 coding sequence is TGTGCCACCAGCAGACCCCGTACGGGGGCCCCCTACGAGCAGTACTTC. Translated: CATSRPRTGAPYEQYF.

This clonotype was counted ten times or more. In nucleotides, the CDR3 is TGTGCCAGCACCCGGGACAGATTAACCTACGAGCAGTACTTC. Translated, it gives CASTRDRLTYEQYF. The chain recombines TRBV28 with TRBJ2-7; 7 bases are a match to TRBD1. J was trimmed by 2 bases and V by 7 bases; bases with no gene match: 8. Germline V gene lookup returns CDR1 MDHEN and CDR2 SYDVKM. The CDR3 length is 14 residues.

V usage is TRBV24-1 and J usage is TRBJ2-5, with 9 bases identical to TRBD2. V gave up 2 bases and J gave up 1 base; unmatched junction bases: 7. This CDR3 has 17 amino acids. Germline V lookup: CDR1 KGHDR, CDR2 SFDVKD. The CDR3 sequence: CATSDWQREDLQETQYF. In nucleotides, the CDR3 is TGTGCCACCAGTGATTGGCAGCGGGAGGACCTCCAAGAGACCCAGTACTTC.

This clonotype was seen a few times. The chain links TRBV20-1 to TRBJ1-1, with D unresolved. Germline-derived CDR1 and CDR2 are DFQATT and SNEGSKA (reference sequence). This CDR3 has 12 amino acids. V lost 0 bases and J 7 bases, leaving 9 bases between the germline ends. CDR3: CSARDEANEAFF. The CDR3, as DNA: TGCAGTGCTAGAGATGAGGCTAATGAAGCTTTCTTT.

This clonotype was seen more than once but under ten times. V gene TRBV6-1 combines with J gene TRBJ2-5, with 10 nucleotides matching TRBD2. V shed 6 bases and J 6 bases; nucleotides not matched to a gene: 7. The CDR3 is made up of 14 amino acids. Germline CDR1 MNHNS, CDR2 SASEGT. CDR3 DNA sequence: TGTGCCAGCAGAGACGGACTAGCGGAGAAGACCCAGTACTTC. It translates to CASRDGLAEKTQYF.

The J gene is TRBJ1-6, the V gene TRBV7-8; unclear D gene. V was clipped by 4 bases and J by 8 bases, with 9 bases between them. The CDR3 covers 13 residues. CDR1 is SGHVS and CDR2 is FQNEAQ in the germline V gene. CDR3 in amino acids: CASSSRPDSPLHF. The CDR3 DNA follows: TGTGCCAGCAGCTCCCGGCCGGATTCACCCCTCCACTTT.